The next 25 T cell receptor beta chains were all read from a single sample in a study of identical twins. MiXCR was run by TCRdb on the 5' RACE reads, yielding one entry per CDR3 protein. In the table there are some 1,600,000 distinct CDR3 sequences, 32% of which are singletons. Sample: cord blood. These receptor sequences come from a newborn girl in good health.

This clonotype occurred a few times. The V and J genes are TRBV24-1 and TRBJ2-3; D is possibly TRBD1 or TRBD2 (5 bases each). This CDR3 comprises 15 residues. V dropped 5 bases and J dropped 4 bases, with 15 bases sitting between them. Germline V gene lookup returns CDR1 KGHDR and CDR2 SFDVKD. Here the CDR3 reads CATSGRDPLADTQYF. CDR3 DNA sequence: TGTGCCACCAGTGGACGGGACCCCCTAGCAGATACGCAGTATTTT.

V usage is TRBV10-3 and J usage is TRBJ2-3; D is uncertain. Trimming left V 0 bases short and J 2 bases short, with 9 bases between. The CDR3 has 15 residues. The germline V gene encodes CDR1 ENHRY and CDR2 SYGVKD. CDR3 amino acids: CAISESGLFTDTQYF. DNA of the CDR3: TGTGCCATCAGTGAGTCTGGTCTCTTCACAGATACGCAGTATTTT.

The chain recombines TRBV5-1 with TRBJ2-3; D remains ambiguous. Germline assignment: CDR1 SGHRS and CDR2 YFSETQ. This CDR3 comprises 13 residues. The V gene lost 1 base and the J gene lost 6 bases, with 9 bases spanning the gap. The chain's CDR3 is CASSLIPRDTQYF. The CDR3 nucleotides read TGCGCCAGCAGCTTGATTCCGCGGGATACGCAGTATTTT.

This clonotype showed up many times. The genes are TRBV29-1 and TRBJ2-5; tentative D call: TRBD1 (5 bases). CDR3 length: 11 residues. Germline V gene sequence: CDR1 SQVTM, CDR2 ANQGSEA. Deletions cut 4 bases from V and 5 bases from J, with 8 bases between. CDR3 DNA: TGCAGCGTTGCAGGGTGGGAGACCCAGTACTTC. This encodes CSVAGWETQYF.

CDR3 in DNA: TGTGCCAGCAGCCAAGACTGGGACTCCACAGATACGCAGTATTTT. It yields the protein CASSQDWDSTDTQYF. The rearrangement uses TRBV3-1 and TRBJ2-3; a weak D match, TRBD2 (6 bases). The ends were cut back, 0 bases at V and 2 bases at J, with 9 bases in the middle. Germline CDR1 LGHDT, CDR2 YNNKEL (reference sequence). This CDR3 is 15 amino acids long.

This chain uses TRBV20-1 with TRBJ1-1, with a weak D call TRBD1 (5 bases). Trimming took 0 bases from V and 11 from J, leaving 13 bases between them. This CDR3 has 12 residues. Germline CDR1 DFQATT, CDR2 SNEGSKA (reference sequence). The CDR3 loop is CSARDGRVRAFF. The CDR3 bases are TGCAGTGCTAGAGATGGCAGGGTGAGGGCTTTCTTT.

The genes are TRBV30 and TRBJ2-4, with TRBD2 as a possible D gene (5 bases). V was cut by 3 bases and J by 1 base, with 16 bases left in between. The germline V gene has CDR1 GTSNPN and CDR2 SVGIG (reference sequence). The CDR3 is 16 amino acids. DNA of the CDR3: TGTGCCTGGAGCGTCCCCACTAGGTCGGCCAAAAACATTCAGTACTTC. Protein product: CAWSVPTRSAKNIQYF.

Only a few counts were recorded for this clonotype. The rearrangement uses TRBV24-1 and TRBJ1-1; D remains unclear. In germline, CDR1 is KGHDR, CDR2 SFDVKD. Trimming left V 7 bases short and J 1 base short, with 9 bases between. The CDR3 loop spans 13 amino acids. The CDR3 coding sequence is TGTGCCACCAGAGGACTAAAGAACACTGAAGCTTTCTTT. Its translation: CATRGLKNTEAFF.

In its sample, this clonotype was seen a few times. This chain joins TRBV14 and TRBJ1-6, with D maybe TRBD1 (6 bases). CDR1 is SGHDN and CDR2 is FVKESK in the germline V gene. The CDR3 is 15 amino acids. V was shortened by 0 bases and J by 9 bases, with 12 bases between the two germline ends. The CDR3 is CASSQDRGGSSPLHF. CDR3 DNA: TGTGCCAGCAGCCAAGACAGGGGCGGGAGTTCACCCCTCCACTTT.

The V call is TRBV20-1, the J call TRBJ2-1; 7 nucleotides line up with TRBD2. The assigned J gene may be wrong: the sequence end matches TRBJ2-7 better. This CDR3 contains 12 residues. Germline V lookup: CDR1 DFQATT, CDR2 SNEGSKA (reference sequence). The CDR3 bases are TGCAGTGCCGGGACTACCTACAATGAGCAGTACTTC. Encoded protein: CSAGTTYNEQYF.

The CDR3 reads CASSHQTHGPNQPQHF. CDR3 in DNA: TGCGCCAGCAGCCACCAGACTCACGGGCCGAATCAGCCCCAGCATTTT. The chain uses TRBV4-1 and TRBJ1-5, with no clear D. CDR3 length: 16 amino acids. With 3 bases removed from V and 4 bases from J, the gap between germline ends came to 16 bases. Germline-derived CDR1 and CDR2 are MGHRA and YSYEKL.

The chain employs TRBV12-3 or TRBV12-4 and TRBJ1-5; TRBD1 might be the D (5 bases). The V and J ends lost 3 bases and 4 bases respectively, with 19 bases between them. This CDR3 is built from 17 residues. The CDR3 loop is CASSFFGGVGINQPQHF. The DNA of the CDR3 is TGTGCCAGCAGTTTTTTTGGAGGGGTGGGAATTAATCAGCCCCAGCATTTT.

The V and J genes are TRBV4-1 and TRBJ2-3, with 12 bases lining up with TRBD2. There are 15 residues in the CDR3. Germline V gives CDR1 MGHRA, CDR2 YSYEKL. V shed 1 base and J 8 bases; nucleotides not matched to a gene: 4. The CDR3 loop is CASSQVASGRGTQYF. Written as DNA, the CDR3 is TGCGCCAGCAGCCAAGTGGCTAGCGGGAGGGGTACGCAGTATTTT.

This clonotype was detected a few times. This chain uses TRBV20-1 with TRBJ2-5; 8 bases are a match to TRBD1. The J call is uncertain, as TRBJ2-7 better fits the DNA end. CDR3 length: 14 residues. Germline CDR1 DFQATT, CDR2 SNEGSKA (reference sequence). Here the CDR3 reads CSVSVPQGAGEQYF. CDR3 sequence (DNA): TGCAGTGTCTCAGTCCCCCAGGGGGCGGGCGAGCAGTACTTC.

V and J are TRBV7-2 and TRBJ1-5; no clear D gene. Between the trimmed V and J ends, which lost 7 bases and 0 bases, there was a span of 10 bases. Germline V gene lookup returns CDR1 SGHTA and CDR2 FQGNSA. The CDR3 sequence is 14 residues long. Written as DNA, the CDR3 is TGTGCCAGCACCCTTGGATCTAGCAATCAGCCCCAGCATTTT. Translation: CASTLGSSNQPQHF.

This clonotype was detected a few times. The rearrangement links TRBV5-1 to TRBJ2-1; D is undetermined. The CDR3 runs 15 residues. V lost 4 bases and J 0 bases, leaving 11 bases between the germline ends. Germline-derived CDR1 and CDR2 are SGHRS and YFSETQ. The CDR3 loop reads CASSKDGSSYNEQFF. The CDR3, as DNA: TGCGCCAGCAGCAAGGACGGAAGCTCCTACAATGAGCAGTTCTTC.

This clonotype has only a few counts. The chain links TRBV2 to TRBJ2-5, with D tentatively TRBD2 (6 bases). V lost 5 bases to trimming and J lost 5 bases, with 18 bases between them. CDR3 length equals 15 residues. CDR1 and CDR2 (germline): SNHLY, FYNNEI. The CDR3 here is CASSSSLAGGETQYF. In DNA form, the CDR3 reads TGTGCCAGCAGTTCCTCACTAGCCGGAGGGGAGACCCAGTACTTC.

This clonotype was observed a handful of times. The rearrangement links TRBV10-3 to TRBJ2-5; perhaps TRBD2 as D (7 bases). Trimming shortened V by 2 bases and J by 11 bases, and 24 bases separated the two germline ends. Germline values: CDR1 ENHRY, CDR2 SYGVKD. The CDR3 is made up of 16 amino acids. The CDR3 nucleotides are TGTGCCATCAGTGAGGGAAAACCCGGGGGGCTAAGGGAGCAGTACTTC. Encoded protein: CAISEGKPGGLREQYF.

The chain recombines TRBV20-1 with TRBJ2-5, with D hard to call. The CDR3 runs to 15 residues. CDR1 and CDR2 from the germline V gene are DFQATT and SNEGSKA (reference sequence). Trimming removed 5 bases at V and 11 bases at J, with 27 bases between. The CDR3 region has the DNA TGCAGTGCTCCTCAGGCAGCCGAGGTGGTTAATGAGCAGTACTTC. It yields the protein CSAPQAAEVVNEQYF.

The V and J genes are TRBV27 and TRBJ2-6; TRBD1 matches at 7 bases. V was clipped by 6 bases and J by 0 bases; unmatched bases: 11. CDR3 length: 18 residues. The V gene's germline CDR1 is MNHEY and CDR2 SMNVEV (reference sequence). For the CDR3, the DNA is TGTGCCAGCAGGGGGCTAGGGACAGTCGTCTCTGGGGCCAACGTCCTGACTTTC. Residues: CASRGLGTVVSGANVLTF.

The chain uses TRBV6-5 and TRBJ2-5; 14 nucleotides align to TRBD2. The CDR3 extends over 17 amino acids. Losses at the gene ends were 2 bases for V and 2 bases for J; bases not matched to a gene: 4. Germline V CDR1 and CDR2: MNHEY, SVGAGI. The CDR3 loop is CASSYGRLAGGQETQYF. CDR3 coding DNA: TGTGCCAGCAGTTACGGCAGACTAGCGGGAGGGCAAGAGACCCAGTACTTC.

This clonotype occurred many times. The rearrangement links TRBV4-2 to TRBJ2-7; D gene unclear. This CDR3 comprises 13 residues. Looked up from germline, CDR1 is LGHNA and CDR2 is YNFKEQ. V lost 1 base, J lost 0 bases, and 4 bases lay in between. The CDR3 spells CASSQGDSYEQYF. CDR3 coding DNA: TGTGCCAGCAGCCAAGGGGACTCCTACGAGCAGTACTTC.

The chain employs TRBV14 and TRBJ2-7, with D tentatively TRBD1 (5 bases). Germline V CDR1 and CDR2: SGHDN, FVKESK. The CDR3 is made up of 15 amino acids. Trimming removed 0 bases at V and 2 bases at J, with 11 bases between. CDR3 coding DNA: TGTGCCAGCAGCCAAGAAGACAGCCATCCCTACGAGCAGTACTTC. As protein: CASSQEDSHPYEQYF.

This clonotype was recorded a few times. For the CDR3, the DNA is TGTGCCACCAGTGATCCCAGACAGGGGGCCTACGAGCAGTACTTC. As protein: CATSDPRQGAYEQYF. J is TRBJ2-7 and V is TRBV24-1, with 9 bases fitting TRBD1. With 3 bases clipped from V and 2 bases from J, the junction kept 4 bases outside the gene matches. CDR1 and CDR2 from the germline V gene are KGHDR and SFDVKD. This CDR3 region has 15 residues.

Remarks on this clonotype: A read error may explain this, as a much larger clone is one base away. The chain links TRBV3-1 to TRBJ2-4; the D gene could be TRBD1 or TRBD2 (5 bases each). Trimming took 8 bases from V and 13 from J, leaving 18 bases between them. The CDR3 runs to 12 residues. Per germline, CDR1 LGHDT and CDR2 YNNKEL (reference sequence). The CDR3 region is CASGDVAYVQYF. The CDR3 DNA reads as TGTGCCAGCGGGGACGTCGCCTATGTGCAGTACTTC.